This TCR beta chain stems from a study of T-cell reconstitution after alpha-beta-depleted transplantation in children. Findings and caveats of the study: It was surviving recipient T cells and thymic progenitors that gave some patients high TCRbeta diversity at day 60. Expanded graft clones, several hundred of them, were reportedly the source of alpha-beta T cells about two months after transplant. Diversity and T-cell counts at one year after transplant derived mostly from new T cells.

Unique molecular identifiers were built into the TCRbeta library. TCRdb redid the calling of the PCR reads with MiXCR, one entry per CDR3 protein. The sample yields some 120,000 distinct CDR3 sequences, approximately 8.7% seen once. The V gene's germline CDR1 is SGHTA and CDR2 FQGNSA. This CDR3 spans 20 amino acids. V shed 0 bases and J 0 bases; nucleotides not matched to a gene: 14. A note on this clonotype: Its antigen is still unknown.

The receptor's source is a girl less than two years old who had a stem cell transplant for combined immunodeficiency, so the T cells may come from the graft donor. The chain employs TRBV7-2 and TRBJ2-3; 8 nucleotides line up with TRBD1. The specimen comprised PBMCs, mostly from graft donor cells, sampled 180 days after TCRalphabeta/CD19-depleted stem cell transplant. Written as DNA, the CDR3 is TGTGCCAGCAGCTTAGCCAGGACAGGGTACATGGTCACTAGCACAGATACGCAGTATTTT. This encodes CASSLARTGYMVTSTDTQYF.